The 24 T cell receptor beta chains listed next were all sequenced from one sample in a study of T cell repertoires in cytomegalovirus infection. TCRdb re-derived calls from the reads in MiXCR, one entry per CDR3 protein. The data hold more than 200,000 distinct CDR3 sequences, with roughly 9.1% observed a single time. Sequencing was performed on PBMCs. The receptors come from a human donor in good health (CMV status not recorded). Some clones in this sample may be carry-over from other donors' samples.

Ten or more counts support this clonotype. The rearrangement joins TRBV28 to TRBJ2-7, with TRBD1 matching 10 bases. The V segment lost 6 bases and the J segment 0 bases; nucleotides outside the gene matches: 2. Germline CDR1 reads MDHEN; CDR2 reads SYDVKM. The CDR3 contains 14 residues. The CDR3 nucleotides read TGTGCCAGCAGGCGGACAGGGGGCTCCTACGAGCAGTACTTC. Translated: CASRRTGGSYEQYF. The variable domain in full, completed from reference TRBV28 and TRBJ2-7, reads DVKVTQSSRYLVKRTGEKVFLECVQDMDHENMFWYRQDPGLGLRLIYFSYDVKMKEKGDIPEGYSVSREKKERFSLILESASTNQTSMYLCASRRTGGSYEQYFGPGTRLTVT.

The chain employs TRBV14 and TRBJ2-2; D is unclear. Germline CDR1 reads SGHDN; CDR2 reads FVKESK. CDR3 length: 17 residues. Trimming left V 0 bases short and J 5 bases short, with 16 bases between. The CDR3 sequence is CASSQETSFFRTGELFF. CDR3 in DNA: TGTGCCAGCAGCCAAGAGACCAGCTTCTTTCGGACCGGGGAGCTGTTTTTT.

This clonotype was seen a few times. This chain connects TRBV14 to TRBJ2-7, with unresolved D. Looked up from germline, CDR1 is SGHDN and CDR2 is FVKESK. CDR3 length equals 15 residues. With 6 bases removed from V and 3 bases from J, the gap between germline ends came to 18 bases. The CDR3 region is CASRLRRPTFYEQYF. DNA of the CDR3: TGTGCCAGCAGGCTCCGTCGGCCCACCTTCTACGAGCAGTACTTC. The full variable domain, with the rest looked up from reference TRBV14 and TRBJ2-7, is EAGVTQFPSHSVIEKGQTVTLRCDPISGHDNLYWYRRVMGKEIKFLLHFVKESKQDESGMPNNRFLAERTGGTYSTLKVQPAELEDSGVYFCASRLRRPTFYEQYFGPGTRLTVT.

In this sample, this clonotype turned up many times. The rearrangement joins TRBV12-3 or TRBV12-4 to TRBJ1-1; no clear D gene. The CDR3 runs to 14 residues. Trimming took off 2 bases at V and 1 base at J, with 8 bases between the two ends. Here the CDR3 DNA reads TGTGCCAGCAGTTTACAGATGCGGAACACTGAAGCTTTCTTT. It yields the protein CASSLQMRNTEAFF.

The table lists this clonotype with many counts. V gene TRBV6-5 combines with J gene TRBJ2-2; weak D call: TRBD1 (5 bases). The germline CDR1 and CDR2 sequences are MNHEY and SVGAGI. V gave up 6 bases and J gave up 3 bases, with 14 bases separating them. This CDR3 is built from 15 residues. This chain's CDR3 is CASSPLRADTGELFF. The CDR3 bases are TGTGCCAGCAGCCCCCTCAGGGCCGACACCGGGGAGCTGTTTTTT.

This clonotype has a handful of counts. The CDR3 nucleotides are TGCGCCAGCAGCCAAACGTCGGGGGCAACTGAAGCTTTCTTT. Amino acids: CASSQTSGATEAFF. The chain couples TRBV4-3 to TRBJ1-1; tentative D call: TRBD1 (6 bases). Trimming left V 2 bases short and J 5 bases short, with 12 bases between. Germline CDR1 and CDR2: LGHNA and YSLEER. CDR3 length: 14 residues.

This clonotype came up a few times. The V and J genes are TRBV12-3 or TRBV12-4 and TRBJ2-5, with TRBD2 matching over 14 bases. The CDR3 spans 16 residues. The V gene end was trimmed by 5 bases and the J gene end by 5 bases; junction bases not matched to a gene: 7. CDR3 sequence reads: CASSLRTSGRSETQYF. DNA of the CDR3: TGTGCCAGCAGTCTCCGGACTAGCGGGAGGTCTGAGACCCAGTACTTC.

This clonotype was counted between two and nine times. The chain recombines TRBV20-1 with TRBJ2-1, with TRBD2 matching over 12 bases. After removal of 4 bases from V and 0 bases from J, the junction contained 13 bases not matched to a gene. This CDR3 is built from 19 residues. CDR1 is DFQATT, CDR2 SNEGSKA, per germline (reference sequence). The CDR3 here is CSANSGLAGWRSSYNEQFF. The CDR3 coding sequence is TGCAGTGCTAACTCGGGACTAGCGGGCTGGAGGTCCTCCTACAATGAGCAGTTCTTC.

This clonotype was detected many times. V gene TRBV7-2 combines with J gene TRBJ1-1; the D is unclear. V dropped 4 bases and J dropped 0 bases, with 9 bases sitting between them. Germline-derived CDR1 and CDR2 are SGHTA and FQGNSA. The CDR3 runs to 14 residues. CDR3 sequence reads: CASSSLRVNTEAFF. CDR3 sequence (DNA): TGTGCCAGCAGCTCCCTTCGGGTGAACACTGAAGCTTTCTTT.

The J gene is TRBJ1-6, the V gene TRBV7-9; the D gene is possibly TRBD1 (6 bases). V shed 5 bases and J shed 5 bases, with 16 bases lying between them. Looked up from germline, CDR1 is SEHNR and CDR2 is FQNEAQ (reference sequence). This CDR3 comprises 16 residues. CDR3 sequence: CASSTTWGRDNSPLHF. The DNA for the CDR3 is TGTGCCAGCAGCACAACTTGGGGGCGAGATAATTCACCCCTCCACTTT.

This clonotype was observed many times. The chain combines TRBV7-9 with TRBJ2-1; possible D gene TRBD1, 5 bases. Germline V gives CDR1 SEHNR, CDR2 FQNEAQ (reference sequence). Trimming removed 6 bases from V and 7 bases from J, with 19 bases in between. The length of the CDR3 is 15 residues. The CDR3 loop is CASRRPDTKGNEQFF. The CDR3 DNA reads TGTGCCAGCAGGCGGCCGGACACCAAGGGAAATGAGCAGTTCTTC.

This clonotype turned up a few times. The CDR3 DNA sequence: TGTGCCATCAGTGAAAACGGCCTCTCTGGAAACACCATATATTTT. This sequence encodes CAISENGLSGNTIYF. The J gene is TRBJ1-3, the V gene TRBV10-3; no reliable D call. CDR3 length: 15 amino acids. Germline CDR1 is ENHRY and CDR2 is SYGVKD. V lost 3 bases and J lost 0, with 9 bases in between.

This clonotype occurred a few times. The chain uses TRBV5-1 and TRBJ2-5; either TRBD1 or TRBD2 may fit D (6 bases each). Trimming removed 5 bases at V and 2 bases at J, with 10 bases between. Germline V gene sequence: CDR1 SGHRS, CDR2 YFSETQ. The CDR3 is 13 amino acids. The CDR3 DNA sequence: TGCGCCAGCAGATCGGGGGCTCAAGAGACCCAGTACTTC. Its protein is CASRSGAQETQYF.

At least ten counts were recorded for this clonotype. This chain links TRBV20-1 with TRBJ2-3; D possibly corresponds to TRBD2 (5 bases). This CDR3 has 13 amino acids. The germline CDR1 and CDR2 sequences are DFQATT and SNEGSKA (reference sequence). With 1 base removed from V and 4 bases from J, the gap between germline ends came to 9 bases. The CDR3 sequence: CSARVGAPDTQYF. The CDR3 coding sequence is TGCAGTGCTAGAGTGGGAGCGCCAGATACGCAGTATTTT.

This clonotype was found many times. The chain uses TRBV7-8 and TRBJ2-5, with no clear D. Trimming stripped 2 bases from V and 3 bases from J, with 16 bases between. Germline assignment: CDR1 SGHVS and CDR2 FQNEAQ. The CDR3 covers 16 residues. The chain's CDR3 is CASSLLPQPGKETQYF. The CDR3 region has the DNA TGTGCCAGCAGCTTACTCCCCCAACCTGGGAAAGAGACCCAGTACTTC.

This clonotype showed up just a few times. V and J are TRBV29-1 and TRBJ1-6; D gene uncertain. This CDR3 comprises 13 residues. Trimming removed 5 bases at V and 8 bases at J, with 13 bases between. The germline CDR1 and CDR2 sequences are SQVTM and ANQGSEA. CDR3 amino acids: CSVRQSRDSPLHF. As DNA, the CDR3 is TGCAGCGTTCGCCAATCGAGGGATTCACCCCTCCACTTT.

There are a few counts of this clonotype. The chain carries TRBV29-1 and TRBJ1-4, with 8 bases identical to TRBD1. Germline assignment: CDR1 SQVTM and CDR2 ANQGSEA. J gave up 6 bases and V 6 bases, and 9 bases lay outside the gene matches. The CDR3 extends over 14 amino acids. The CDR3 DNA follows: TGCAGCGTGACCCCAGGGGGCGCCCATGAAAAACTGTTTTTT. It translates to CSVTPGGAHEKLFF.

In its sample, this clonotype was seen many times. The CDR3 spells CASSAYDRTEAFF. The CDR3 nucleotides are TGTGCCAGCAGCGCCTATGACAGGACTGAAGCTTTCTTT. The V call is TRBV7-3, the J call TRBJ1-1; TRBD1 is a possible D gene (6 bases). The germline gives CDR1 SGHTA, CDR2 FQGTGA. The CDR3 consists of 13 residues. Trimming cost V 5 bases and J 5 bases, with 12 bases left between them.

This clonotype was counted many times. The genes are TRBV19 and TRBJ1-5, with 8 bases identical to TRBD1. V lost 6 bases, J lost 6 bases, and 10 bases stayed unmatched. The CDR3 loop spans 15 amino acids. CDR1 is LNHDA and CDR2 is SQIVND in the germline V gene (reference sequence). CDR3 loop: CASSPLPGGGQPQHF. In nucleotides, the CDR3 is TGTGCCAGTAGCCCCCTGCCAGGGGGCGGTCAGCCCCAGCATTTT.

This clonotype came up a few times. V usage is TRBV5-5 and J usage is TRBJ2-1, with 11 positions matching TRBD2. The CDR3 totals 16 residues. Germline V lookup: CDR1 SGHKS, CDR2 YYEKEE (reference sequence). V dropped 1 base and J dropped 6; count of bases not matched to a gene: 6. The CDR3 loop is CASSLQASGRRNEQFF. The CDR3 DNA reads TGTGCCAGCAGCTTGCAAGCTAGCGGGAGGCGCAATGAGCAGTTCTTC.

This clonotype appeared many times. The chain couples TRBV19 to TRBJ1-1; D is uncertain. V gave up 5 bases and J gave up 5 bases, with 18 bases separating them. Per germline, CDR1 LNHDA and CDR2 SQIVND (reference sequence). This CDR3 has 15 amino acids. For the CDR3, the DNA is TGTGCCAGTAGTCCCTTACTTGGAGTGGGTACTGAAGCTTTCTTT. Translating it yields CASSPLLGVGTEAFF.

The chain carries TRBV7-9 and TRBJ2-4; D remains unclear. Trimming removed 5 bases at V and 0 bases at J, with 8 bases between. Germline V gene data show CDR1 as SEHNR and CDR2 as FQNEAQ (reference sequence). The CDR3 has 14 amino acids. The DNA for the CDR3 is TGTGCCAGCAGCCCCCTTGCAGCCAAAAACATTCAGTACTTC. Its protein is CASSPLAAKNIQYF.

This clonotype was observed many times. CDR3 nucleotide sequence: TGTGCCAGCAGCCAGGGGACGGTGGGGTCACCCCTCCACTTT. As protein: CASSQGTVGSPLHF. The chain combines TRBV12-3 or TRBV12-4 with TRBJ1-6, with D perhaps TRBD1 (6 bases). Trimming stripped 6 bases from V and 10 bases from J, with 16 bases between. The CDR3 is 14 residues long.

This clonotype was found many times. The V gene is TRBV12-3 or TRBV12-4, the J gene TRBJ1-2; the match to TRBD1 covers 7 bases. CDR3 length: 14 residues. The ends lost 6 bases at V and 4 bases at J; junction bases unmatched: 8. The CDR3 coding sequence is TGTGCCAGCAGGGGGGACAGCCGACCCTATGGCTACACCTTC. Translating it yields CASRGDSRPYGYTF.